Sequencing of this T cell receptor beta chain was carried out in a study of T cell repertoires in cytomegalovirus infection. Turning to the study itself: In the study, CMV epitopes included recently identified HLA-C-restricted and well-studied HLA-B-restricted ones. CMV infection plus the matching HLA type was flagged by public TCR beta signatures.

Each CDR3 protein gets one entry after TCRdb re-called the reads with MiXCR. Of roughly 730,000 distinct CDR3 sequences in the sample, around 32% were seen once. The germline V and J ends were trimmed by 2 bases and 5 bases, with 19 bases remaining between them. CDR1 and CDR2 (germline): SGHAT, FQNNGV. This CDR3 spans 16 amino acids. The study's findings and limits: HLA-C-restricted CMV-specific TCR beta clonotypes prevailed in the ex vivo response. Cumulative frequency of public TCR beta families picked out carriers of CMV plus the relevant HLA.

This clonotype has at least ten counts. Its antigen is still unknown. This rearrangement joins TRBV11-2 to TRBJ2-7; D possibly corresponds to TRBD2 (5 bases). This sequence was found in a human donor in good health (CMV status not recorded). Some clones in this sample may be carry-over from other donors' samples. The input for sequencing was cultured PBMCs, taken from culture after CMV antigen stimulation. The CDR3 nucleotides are TGTGCCAGCAGCTTATTAATTGTCGGGATTGGCGACGAGCAGTACTTC. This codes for CASSLLIVGIGDEQYF.